Included here is one T cell receptor (beta chain) sequence, with context. The sample comes from a study of blood T cell repertoires in COVID-19. Study as a whole: COVID-19 samples from acute and convalescent phases originated in the United States, Italy and Spain. In each case, the material was cDNA or gDNA derived from T cells, B-cell-depleted T cells, or PBMCs.

Trimming cost V 4 bases and J 2 bases, with 10 bases left between them. Germline CDR1 and CDR2: SGHTA and FQGTGA. This CDR3 has 14 residues. How the authors handled the data: Reference gene primer amplification gave estimated nucleated cell counts. Method: immunoSEQ multiplex PCR; TCRdb's copy keeps in-frame clones and lacks some. D and trimming come from the DNA, and the V and J calls and clone size come from that table. The table lists a few hundred thousand clones, approximately 90% of them singletons. The chain joins TRBV7-3 to TRBJ2-3, with a tentative D call TRBD1 (6 bases). Sequencing was performed on peripheral blood. The clonotype originates from a man aged 18 to 29 with active or convalescent COVID-19. DNA of the CDR3: TGTGCCAGCAGCTCCCAGGGGACCACAGATACGCAGTATTTT. It translates to CASSSQGTTDTQYF.